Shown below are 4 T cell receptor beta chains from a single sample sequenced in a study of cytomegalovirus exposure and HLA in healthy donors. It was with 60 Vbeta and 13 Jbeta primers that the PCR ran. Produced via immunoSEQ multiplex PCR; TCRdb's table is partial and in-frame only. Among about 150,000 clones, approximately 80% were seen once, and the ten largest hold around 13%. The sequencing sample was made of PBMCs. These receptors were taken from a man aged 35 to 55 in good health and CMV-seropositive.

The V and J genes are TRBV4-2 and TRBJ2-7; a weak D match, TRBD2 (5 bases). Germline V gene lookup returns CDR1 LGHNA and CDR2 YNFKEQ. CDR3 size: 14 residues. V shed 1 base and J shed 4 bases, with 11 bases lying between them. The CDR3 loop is CASSQGNGKYEQYF. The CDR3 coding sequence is TGTGCCAGCAGCCAAGGGAACGGGAAGTACGAGCAGTACTTC.

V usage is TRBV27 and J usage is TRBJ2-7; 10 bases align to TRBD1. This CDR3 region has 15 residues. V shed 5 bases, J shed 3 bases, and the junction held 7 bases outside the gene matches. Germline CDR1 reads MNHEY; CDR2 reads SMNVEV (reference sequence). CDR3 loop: CASSRPGQGNYEQYF. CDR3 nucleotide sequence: TGTGCCAGCAGTCGCCCGGGACAGGGGAACTACGAGCAGTACTTC.

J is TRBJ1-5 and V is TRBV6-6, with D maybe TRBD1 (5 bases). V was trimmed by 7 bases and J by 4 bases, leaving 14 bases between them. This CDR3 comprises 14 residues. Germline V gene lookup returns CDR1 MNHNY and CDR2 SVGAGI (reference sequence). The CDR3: CASTSEGFNQPQHF. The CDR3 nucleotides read TGTGCCAGCACCTCGGAGGGGTTTAATCAGCCCCAGCATTTT.

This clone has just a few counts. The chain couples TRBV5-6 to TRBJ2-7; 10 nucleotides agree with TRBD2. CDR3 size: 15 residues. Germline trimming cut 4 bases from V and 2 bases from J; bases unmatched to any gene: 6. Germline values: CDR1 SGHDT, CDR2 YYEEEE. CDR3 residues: CASSQGLAVPYEQYF. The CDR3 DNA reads TGTGCCAGCAGCCAAGGACTAGCGGTACCCTACGAGCAGTACTTC.